These 14 T cell receptor beta chains originate from one sample sequenced in a study of blood T cell repertoires in COVID-19. Using immunoSEQ multiplex PCR, the repertoire was profiled, and TCRdb retains in-frame clones only, with some absent. The repertoire includes about 210,000 clones, about 86% of them detected once, and around 25% sits in the top ten. Sequencing was done on a sample of PBMCs or T cells enriched from blood (not recorded which). The receptors originated from a woman in her thirties or forties in a cohort exposed to, infected with or recovered from COVID-19 (not recorded which).

The chain has TRBV10-2 and TRBJ1-2, with TRBD1 matching 9 bases. This CDR3 comprises 14 residues. From germline, CDR1 is WSHSY and CDR2 SAAADI. J lost 5 bases, V lost 2 bases, and 3 bases had no gene match. Here the CDR3 reads CASSEPGQGYGYTF. Here the CDR3 DNA reads TGCGCCAGCAGTGAGCCTGGACAGGGGTATGGCTACACCTTC.

The V gene is TRBV4-1, the J gene TRBJ2-1; TRBD2 agrees at 9 bases. Germline lookup yields CDR1 MGHRA and CDR2 YSYEKL. The CDR3 contains 16 residues. After removal of 1 base from V and 5 bases from J, the junction contained 6 bases not matched to a gene. CDR3 bases: TGCGCCAGCAGCCAAGTCGGGGTAGCGGGAGACAATGAGCAGTTCTTC. It is translated as CASSQVGVAGDNEQFF.

In its sample, this clone was seen once. This chain joins TRBV5-1 and TRBJ2-7; D is unresolved. V was pared by 0 bases and J by 1 base, with 5 bases between. Germline CDR1 reads SGHRS; CDR2 reads YFSETQ. The CDR3 extends over 13 amino acids. CDR3 region: CASSLDGSYEQYF. CDR3 sequence (DNA): TGCGCCAGCAGCTTGGACGGGTCCTACGAGCAGTACTTC.

The chain combines TRBV2 with TRBJ1-3; D is unclear. The germline V gene encodes CDR1 SNHLY and CDR2 FYNNEI. This CDR3 comprises 16 residues. Trimming cost V 6 bases and J 0 bases, with 15 bases left between them. CDR3 region: CASRSTQDPSGNTIYF. The CDR3 DNA is TGTGCCAGCAGGTCTACTCAGGATCCCTCTGGAAACACCATATATTTT.

This clone came up a few times. Here the CDR3 reads CASSLVGAREQYF. In DNA form, the CDR3 reads TGTGCCAGCAGTTTAGTGGGGGCGAGGGAGCAGTACTTC. The genes are TRBV27 and TRBJ2-7, with D possibly TRBD1 on 6 matching bases. V lost 2 bases and J 7 bases, leaving 12 bases between the germline ends. Germline CDR1 and CDR2: MNHEY and SMNVEV (reference sequence). The CDR3 is 13 amino acids.

V and J are TRBV4-1 and TRBJ2-2, with a weak D call TRBD2 (5 bases). CDR1 and CDR2 from the germline V gene are MGHRA and YSYEKL. This CDR3 is 14 amino acids long. The V and J ends lost 6 bases and 1 base respectively, with 9 bases between them. CDR3: CASRSGRNTGELFF. DNA for the CDR3: TGCGCCAGCAGGAGTGGGAGGAACACCGGGGAGCTGTTTTTT.

This clone came up once. This sequence joins TRBV7-2 and TRBJ2-3, with no clear D. There are 13 residues in the CDR3. Germline assignment: CDR1 SGHTA and CDR2 FQGNSA. V was trimmed by 2 bases and J by 1 base, leaving 4 bases between them. Here the CDR3 reads CASSLQGTDTQYF. The DNA for the CDR3 is TGTGCCAGCAGCTTACAGGGCACAGATACGCAGTATTTT.

This clone was counted many times. Other DNA sequences in this specimen translate into the identical CDR3. The rearrangement joins TRBV19 to TRBJ2-7; possibly TRBD2 for D (5 bases). CDR1 and CDR2 (germline): LNHDA, SQIVND (reference sequence). V lost 1 base to trimming and J lost 2 bases, with 12 bases between them. CDR3 length: 15 amino acids. CDR3 nucleotides: TGTGCCAGTAGTATAGCGGCGGGTGCGCCCTACGAGCAGTACTTC. It encodes CASSIAAGAPYEQYF.

The chain uses TRBV5-1 and TRBJ1-5; 9 nucleotides match TRBD1. Per germline, CDR1 SGHRS and CDR2 YFSETQ. CDR3 length equals 15 residues. V lost 5 bases and J lost 4; bases outside the gene matches: 7. This CDR3 reads CASRATGGNNQPQHF. The DNA for the CDR3 is TGCGCCAGCAGGGCGACAGGGGGTAATAATCAGCCCCAGCATTTT.

The J gene is TRBJ1-1, the V gene TRBV19; D is ambiguous. The CDR3 has 14 residues. Trimming shortened V by 2 bases and J by 8 bases, and 15 bases separated the two germline ends. CDR1 is LNHDA, CDR2 SQIVND, per germline (reference sequence). The CDR3 nucleotides read TGTGCCAGTAGTATAATGGGCTTGTCACCCGAAGCTTTCTTT. Its translation: CASSIMGLSPEAFF.

The chain employs TRBV4-1 and TRBJ2-4, with D perhaps matching TRBD1 (5 bases). The germline V gene encodes CDR1 MGHRA and CDR2 YSYEKL. Trimming pared 0 bases from V and 0 bases from J, leaving 15 bases between. The CDR3 contains 18 residues. The CDR3 spells CASSQDQGEQLAKNIQYF. The CDR3 region has the DNA TGCGCCAGCAGCCAAGATCAAGGGGAACAGCTAGCCAAAAACATTCAGTACTTC.

This sequence joins TRBV6-1 and TRBJ1-2, with 7 bases aligning to TRBD1. Germline-derived CDR1 and CDR2 are MNHNS and SASEGT. The junction had 4 bases not matched to a gene; V was cut back by 3 bases and J by 6 bases. CDR3 length: 13 residues. Here the CDR3 reads CASSEDRYNGYTF. The DNA for the CDR3 is TGTGCCAGCAGTGAGGACAGGTACAATGGCTACACCTTC.

This chain joins TRBV12-5 and TRBJ2-5; perhaps TRBD2 as D (6 bases). Germline V lookup: CDR1 LGHNT, CDR2 FRNRAP. CDR3 length: 18 residues. Trimming cost V 3 bases and J 1 base, with 21 bases left between them. The DNA of the CDR3 is TGTGCTAGTGGTTTTGGCTTGAAGGAGGGCGGCAGCCAAGAGACCCAGTACTTC. Its translation is CASGFGLKEGGSQETQYF. The complete variable domain, with remaining parts taken from reference TRBV12-5 and TRBJ2-5, reads DARVTQTPRHKVTEMGQEVTMRCQPILGHNTVFWYRQTMMQGLELLAYFRNRAPLDDSGMPKDRFSAEMPDATLATLKIQPSEPRDSAVYFCASGFGLKEGGSQETQYFGPGTRLLVL.

A few counts support this clone. This chain joins TRBV11-3 and TRBJ2-7, with D perhaps TRBD2 (6 bases). The germline V and J ends were trimmed by 2 bases and 7 bases, with 12 bases remaining between them. CDR1 and CDR2 (germline): SGHNT, YENEEA. The CDR3 loop spans 13 amino acids. The CDR3 loop reads CASSLSPGREQYF. The CDR3 DNA follows: TGTGCCAGCAGCTTATCCCCAGGGAGGGAGCAGTACTTC.